The 23 T cell receptor beta chains presented below share a single source sample, sequenced in a study of blood T cell repertoires in COVID-19. Clones were sequenced by immunoSEQ multiplex PCR, and TCRdb holds only the in-frame ones, with some missing. The sample lists tens of thousands of clones, roughly 88% occurring once. The sample taken for sequencing was peripheral blood. The receptors originated from a woman in her sixties or seventies with acute or convalescent COVID-19.

V and J are TRBV28 and TRBJ2-6, with a tentative D call TRBD1 (5 bases). This CDR3 has 15 amino acids. Per the germline V gene, CDR1 is MDHEN and CDR2 is SYDVKM. Between the trimmed V and J ends, which lost 6 bases and 0 bases, there was a span of 9 bases. DNA of the CDR3: TGTGCCAGCAGGTCCCAGGGCTCTGGGGCCAACGTCCTGACTTTC. Amino acids: CASRSQGSGANVLTF. Full variable domain (missing parts from reference TRBV28 and TRBJ2-6): DVKVTQSSRYLVKRTGEKVFLECVQDMDHENMFWYRQDPGLGLRLIYFSYDVKMKEKGDIPEGYSVSREKKERFSLILESASTNQTSMYLCASRSQGSGANVLTFGAGSRLTVL.

The rearrangement joins TRBV6-5 to TRBJ2-7, with 11 bases matching TRBD2. V shed 6 bases, J shed 6 bases, and the junction held 7 bases outside the gene matches. CDR3 length equals 14 residues. CDR1 and CDR2 from the germline V gene are MNHEY and SVGAGI. The CDR3 bases are TGTGCCAGCAGCCGTCTAGCGGGAGGTCCCGAGCAGTACTTC. It yields the protein CASSRLAGGPEQYF.

This chain connects TRBV5-6 to TRBJ2-7; 9 nucleotides agree with TRBD2. V lost 3 bases, J lost 0 bases, and 7 bases stayed unmatched. The CDR3 has 16 residues. Germline V gene lookup returns CDR1 SGHDT and CDR2 YYEEEE. The CDR3 sequence is CASSYSGTSFSYEQYF. In DNA form, the CDR3 reads TGTGCCAGCAGCTATTCCGGGACTAGCTTCTCCTACGAGCAGTACTTC.

This clone was observed a single time. The gene calls are TRBV28 and TRBJ1-5; TRBD1 might be the D (6 bases). This CDR3 spans 16 amino acids. V gave up 3 bases and J gave up 2 bases, with 14 bases separating them. The germline V gene encodes CDR1 MDHEN and CDR2 SYDVKM. The CDR3 loop reads CASSLAGGDGNQPQHF. The CDR3 coding sequence is TGTGCCAGCAGTTTGGCGGGGGGCGATGGCAATCAGCCCCAGCATTTT.

This chain links TRBV3-1 (or the pseudogene TRBV3-2) with TRBJ2-1; 9 bases match TRBD2. The trim removed 7 bases at V and 7 bases at J, leaving 8 bases unmatched. The CDR3 is 14 residues long. CDR1 is LGHDT and CDR2 is YNNKEL in the germline V gene (reference sequence). In DNA form, the CDR3 reads TGTGCCAGCATGAATAGCGGGAGTCGGAATGAGCAGTTCTTC. Encoded protein: CASMNSGSRNEQFF.

V is TRBV2 and J is TRBJ2-2; 9 nucleotides line up with TRBD1. From germline, CDR1 is SNHLY and CDR2 FYNNEI. The V gene end was trimmed by 6 bases and the J gene end by 5 bases; junction bases not matched to a gene: 4. The CDR3 runs to 14 residues. The CDR3 coding sequence is TGTGCCAGCAGGGGACAGGGCGAGACCGGGGAGCTGTTTTTT. Amino acid sequence: CASRGQGETGELFF. Together with reference TRBV2 and TRBJ2-2, the CDR3 gives the full variable domain: EPEVTQTPSHQVTQMGQEVILRCVPISNHLYFYWYRQILGQKVEFLVSFYNNEISEKSEIFDDQFSVERPDGSNFTLKIRSTKLEDSAMYFCASRGQGETGELFFGEGSRLTVL.

A single count supports this clone. The gene calls are TRBV5-1 and TRBJ2-3, with a possible D match to TRBD1 (6 bases). The ends were cut back, 4 bases at V and 2 bases at J, with 11 bases in the middle. This CDR3 has 14 residues. Germline CDR1 and CDR2: SGHRS and YFSETQ. CDR3 sequence (DNA): TGCGCCAGCAGCGGCGGACAGTCCACAGATACGCAGTATTTT. Encoded protein: CASSGGQSTDTQYF.

This rearrangement joins TRBV18 to TRBJ2-1; 11 bases align to TRBD1. Germline lookup yields CDR1 KGHSH and CDR2 LQKENI. The CDR3 is made up of 15 amino acids. The J segment lost 9 bases and the V segment lost 5 bases, leaving 9 bases of the junction unmatched. CDR3 amino acids: CASSFSGTGGTEQFF. The CDR3 coding sequence is TGTGCCAGCTCATTTTCCGGGACAGGGGGTACTGAGCAGTTCTTC.

V usage is TRBV19 and J usage is TRBJ2-5; D perhaps matches TRBD1 (7 bases). Germline V gene lookup returns CDR1 LNHDA and CDR2 SQIVND (reference sequence). Trimming shortened V by 3 bases and J by 5 bases, and 19 bases separated the two germline ends. The CDR3 length is 16 residues. The CDR3 DNA reads as TGTGCCAGTAGTATGGCCTTCAACAGGGGAGGTGAGACCCAGTACTTC. Translation: CASSMAFNRGGETQYF. The full variable domain, completed using reference TRBV19 and TRBJ2-5, is DGGITQSPKYLFRKEGQNVTLSCEQNLNHDAMYWYRQDPGQGLRLIYYSQIVNDFQKGDIAEGYSVSREKKESFPLTVTSAQKNPTAFYLCASSMAFNRGGETQYFGPGTRLLVL.

J is TRBJ1-1 and V is TRBV28; D is possibly TRBD1 (5 bases). CDR1 is MDHEN, CDR2 SYDVKM, per germline. With 2 bases removed from V and 0 bases from J, the gap between germline ends came to 7 bases. The CDR3 spans 14 residues. The chain's CDR3 is CASSLPGLNTEAFF. CDR3 in DNA: TGTGCCAGCAGTTTACCAGGGTTGAACACTGAAGCTTTCTTT.

The rearrangement links TRBV24-1 to TRBJ2-7; tentative D call: TRBD1 (5 bases). The V gene's germline CDR1 is KGHDR and CDR2 SFDVKD. This CDR3 is built from 12 residues. The ends were cut back, 3 bases at V and 6 bases at J, with 8 bases in the middle. The CDR3 coding sequence is TGTGCCACCAGTGATCCAGGGCGCGAGCAGTACTTC. Translated: CATSDPGREQYF.

The chain links TRBV18 to TRBJ1-1; the D gene is possibly TRBD1 (6 bases). V lost 1 base to trimming and J lost 2 bases, with 11 bases between them. This CDR3 contains 15 residues. The germline CDR1 and CDR2 sequences are KGHSH and LQKENI. The CDR3 sequence is CASSPQAGVNTEAFF. Here the CDR3 DNA reads TGTGCCAGCTCACCACAGGCAGGGGTAAACACTGAAGCTTTCTTT.

The genes are TRBV3-1 (or the pseudogene TRBV3-2) and TRBJ2-1; TRBD2 agrees at 8 bases. The germline CDR1 and CDR2 sequences are LGHDT and YNNKEL (reference sequence). The CDR3 covers 15 residues. Losses at the gene ends were 0 bases for V and 7 bases for J; bases not matched to a gene: 5. CDR3 sequence reads: CASSQDFLAGNEQFF. Written as DNA, the CDR3 is TGTGCCAGCAGCCAAGATTTCCTAGCGGGTAATGAGCAGTTCTTC.

The CDR3 region has the DNA TGTGCCACCAGCAGAGAAGGACAGGTCACAGATACGCAGTATTTT. Translated, it gives CATSREGQVTDTQYF. The rearrangement uses TRBV15 and TRBJ2-3; 7 positions agree with TRBD1. The length of the CDR3 is 15 residues. Germline loops: CDR1 LNHNV, CDR2 YYDKDF (reference sequence). J was trimmed by 2 bases and V by 0 bases; bases with no gene match: 2.

The gene calls are TRBV24-1 and TRBJ2-2; tentative D call: TRBD2 (6 bases). V lost 4 bases, J lost 0 bases, and 11 bases lay in between. The V gene's germline CDR1 is KGHDR and CDR2 SFDVKD. The CDR3 runs 16 residues. The CDR3 DNA follows: TGTGCCACCAGTGAACCCGGGACTCCGAACACCGGGGAGCTGTTTTTT. Its protein is CATSEPGTPNTGELFF.

CDR3: CASSQTGGPGELFF. CDR3 nucleotides: TGCGCCAGCAGCCAAACAGGGGGCCCCGGGGAGCTGTTTTTT. The V and J genes are TRBV4-1 and TRBJ2-2, with 9 bases matching TRBD1. The CDR3 spans 14 residues. With V trimmed by 2 bases and J by 6 bases, 1 base remained unmatched. CDR1 is MGHRA and CDR2 is YSYEKL in the germline V gene.

This chain uses TRBV6-1 with TRBJ2-3, with TRBD2 matching 9 bases. From germline, CDR1 is MNHNS and CDR2 SASEGT. V was clipped by 2 bases and J by 7 bases; unmatched bases: 10. This CDR3 has 16 amino acids. The CDR3 nucleotides are TGTGCCAGCAGTGAATTGGGCGGGGGGGCCTACTATACGCAGTATTTT. Translated, it gives CASSELGGGAYYTQYF.

The genes are TRBV5-1 and TRBJ2-1; 8 nucleotides align to TRBD2. V shed 0 bases and J 0 bases; nucleotides not matched to a gene: 8. Germline V gene data show CDR1 as SGHRS and CDR2 as YFSETQ. CDR3 length: 18 amino acids. CDR3 DNA: TGCGCCAGCAGCTTGGGTCCTAGCGGGTATAGCTCCTACAATGAGCAGTTCTTC. It codes for CASSLGPSGYSSYNEQFF.

This chain joins TRBV6-1 and TRBJ1-5; D call uncertain. This CDR3 contains 14 residues. V lost 0 bases to trimming and J lost 3 bases, with 6 bases between them. The germline CDR1 and CDR2 sequences are MNHNS and SASEGT. CDR3 bases: TGTGCCAGCAGTGAAGCGGAGGCCAATCAGCCCCAGCATTTT. This translates into CASSEAEANQPQHF.

The chain has TRBV5-1 and TRBJ2-7, with D tentatively TRBD1 (6 bases). Germline values: CDR1 SGHRS, CDR2 YFSETQ. This CDR3 contains 14 residues. Trimming left V 4 bases short and J 3 bases short, with 14 bases between. Written as DNA, the CDR3 is TGCGCCAGCAGCCCCGGGCAGGGGAGCTACGAGCAGTACTTC. This sequence encodes CASSPGQGSYEQYF.

The V gene is TRBV19, the J gene TRBJ2-1; perhaps TRBD2 as D (7 bases). Trimming pared 3 bases from V and 0 bases from J, leaving 9 bases between. Germline CDR1 is LNHDA and CDR2 is SQIVND (reference sequence). The CDR3 extends over 15 amino acids. Written as DNA, the CDR3 is TGTGCCAGTAGTATGGGGGGGCTCTCCTACAATGAGCAGTTCTTC. Translation gives CASSMGGLSYNEQFF.

The gene calls are TRBV10-1 and TRBJ2-3, with D possibly being TRBD2 (5 bases). V was pared by 10 bases and J by 3 bases, with 20 bases between. This CDR3 has 15 amino acids. Germline CDR1 WNHNN, CDR2 SYGVQD (reference sequence). The CDR3 DNA reads as TGCGCCACCAGAGCCGGGATTTTGGAAACAGATACGCAGTATTTT. This translates into CATRAGILETDTQYF.

The chain employs TRBV7-8 and TRBJ1-5; perhaps TRBD1 as D (6 bases). CDR1 and CDR2 (germline): SGHVS, FQNEAQ. The CDR3 is 17 amino acids. The ends were cut back, 4 bases at V and 0 bases at J, with 16 bases in the middle. The CDR3 protein is CASSSQGSPNSNQPQHF. In DNA, the CDR3 is TGTGCCAGCAGCTCCCAGGGGAGCCCAAATAGCAATCAGCCCCAGCATTTT.